The T cell receptor (beta chain) described here comes from a study of blood T cell repertoires in COVID-19. CDR1 and CDR2 from the germline V gene are LGHDT and YNNKEL (reference sequence). The CDR3 loop spans 17 amino acids. Trimming at V came to 1 base and at J to 12 bases, leaving 16 bases not matched to a gene. Sequenced by immunoSEQ multiplex PCR; TCRdb stores in-frame clones only, minus some. The repertoire holds about 190,000 clones, around nine tenths seen once, with 5% to 7.5% in the top ten. The source is a woman aged 35 to 49 who had recovered from COVID-19. The specimen sequenced was peripheral blood. The chain has TRBV3-1 (or the pseudogene TRBV3-2) and TRBJ2-1; 9 bases fit TRBD2. CDR3 coding DNA: TGTGCCAGCAGCCAAGGCACAGCGGGGGGAGGGGCAGTGGGGCAGTTCTTC. It encodes CASSQGTAGGGAVGQFF.